The clone carrying this T cell receptor beta chain has only one observation. The CDR3 length is 16 residues. Trimming left V 0 bases short and J 4 bases short, with 15 bases between. The germline CDR1 and CDR2 sequences are MGHRA and YSYEKL. The data stem from a study of PD-L1 blockade in urothelial cancer. Using immunoSEQ multiplex PCR, the repertoire was profiled, and TCRdb retains in-frame clones only, with some absent. The table records roughly 49,000 clones, around nine tenths of them present only once. The sequence was obtained from a man between 60 and 75 years old with urothelial cancer. This chain uses TRBV4-1 with TRBJ1-2; weak D call: TRBD1 (6 bases). The input for sequencing was PBMCs, taken around atezolizumab (anti-PD-L1) treatment. In DNA, the CDR3 is TGCGCCAGCAGCCAAGATTTTTTCGGGGACACCTATGGCTACACCTTC. Protein: CASSQDFFGDTYGYTF.